Each of the 15 T cell receptor beta chains below was sequenced from the same sample in a study of shared clonotypes between healthy human individuals. TCRdb's copy holds only in-frame clones and misses some; the assay was immunoSEQ multiplex PCR. The sample carries over 2 million clones, 92% recorded once. The sample was naive CD4+ T cells from PBMCs. The subset is: CD45RA+ positively selected. These TCRs come from a young man in good health. Some clones in this sample may be carry-over from other donors' samples.

The chain combines TRBV9 with TRBJ2-5; D might be TRBD1 (5 bases). Germline loops: CDR1 SGDLS, CDR2 YYNGEE. The length of the CDR3 is 14 residues. Trimming cost V 3 bases and J 4 bases, with 13 bases left between them. CDR3: CASSGGRAGETQYF. DNA of the CDR3: TGTGCCAGCAGCGGAGGCAGGGCAGGAGAGACCCAGTACTTC. Full variable domain (rest looked up from reference TRBV9 and TRBJ2-5): DSGVTQTPKHLITATGQRVTLRCSPRSGDLSVYWYQQSLDQGLQFLIQYYNGEERAKGNILERFSAQQFPDLHSELNLSSLELGDSALYFCASSGGRAGETQYFGPGTRLLVL.

The rearrangement uses TRBV18 and TRBJ2-7; D is unclear. Trimming cost V 2 bases and J 3 bases, with 14 bases left between them. The germline CDR1 and CDR2 sequences are KGHSH and LQKENI. The CDR3 is made up of 15 amino acids. This CDR3 reads CASSPVAPPIYEQYF. The CDR3 bases are TGTGCCAGCTCACCAGTGGCTCCCCCCATCTACGAGCAGTACTTC.

This rearrangement joins TRBV7-2 to TRBJ2-5; a weak D match, TRBD2 (6 bases). The V end was cut by 0 bases, the J end by 2 bases, with 7 bases between. Germline loops: CDR1 SGHTA, CDR2 FQGNSA. This CDR3 is 14 amino acids long. Here the CDR3 DNA reads TGTGCCAGCAGCTTAGCGCGGGAACAAGAGACCCAGTACTTC. As protein: CASSLAREQETQYF.

The chain couples TRBV5-1 to TRBJ2-5; D perhaps matches TRBD1 (5 bases). This CDR3 is built from 15 residues. Germline V gives CDR1 SGHRS, CDR2 YFSETQ. Trimming cost V 2 bases and J 2 bases, with 13 bases left between them. CDR3 nucleotides: TGCGCCAGCAGCTTCCAAGGGGCAGGTCAAGAGACCCAGTACTTC. Amino acids: CASSFQGAGQETQYF.

This chain uses TRBV7-6 with TRBJ2-5; D uncertain. The CDR3 loop spans 14 amino acids. V lost 2 bases to trimming and J lost 5 bases, with 12 bases between them. Germline loops: CDR1 SGHVS, CDR2 FNYEAQ. The CDR3 sequence: CASSLYGVRETQYF. In DNA, the CDR3 is TGTGCCAGCAGCTTATACGGCGTAAGGGAGACCCAGTACTTC.

The rearrangement uses TRBV5-1 and TRBJ2-2, with TRBD1 matching over 7 bases. Trimming removed 2 bases from V and 4 bases from J; junction bases left unmatched: 5. The V gene's germline CDR1 is SGHRS and CDR2 YFSETQ. CDR3 size: 15 residues. CDR3: CASSFGQDRTGELFF. CDR3 DNA sequence: TGCGCCAGCAGCTTTGGACAGGATCGCACCGGGGAGCTGTTTTTT.

Comments on this clone: The same CDR3 can be traced to other DNA sequences in this sample. J is TRBJ2-7 and V is TRBV6-1, with 8 bases lining up with TRBD1. Germline CDR1 reads MNHNS; CDR2 reads SASEGT. V lost 4 bases and J lost 0; bases outside the gene matches: 5. CDR3 size: 15 residues. This chain's CDR3 is CASSGQGTSSYEQYF. The DNA of the CDR3 is TGTGCCAGCAGTGGACAGGGGACGAGCTCCTACGAGCAGTACTTC.

V and J are TRBV7-2 and TRBJ1-4, with TRBD1 as a possible D gene (5 bases). Germline V gene lookup returns CDR1 SGHTA and CDR2 FQGNSA. V was trimmed by 3 bases and J by 5 bases, leaving 13 bases between them. The CDR3 runs to 15 residues. The CDR3 sequence is CASSFRQSGNEKLFF. The CDR3 DNA sequence: TGTGCCAGCAGCTTTCGACAGTCAGGGAATGAAAAACTGTTTTTT.

This clone was found once. The rearrangement joins TRBV5-4 to TRBJ2-3; D remains ambiguous. The length of the CDR3 is 13 residues. V was cut by 1 base and J by 6 bases, with 9 bases left in between. CDR1 is SGHNT, CDR2 YYREEE, per germline (reference sequence). The CDR3 region is CASSLSVDDTQYF. CDR3 DNA: TGTGCCAGCAGCTTGTCGGTAGACGATACGCAGTATTTT.

This clone has a single count. V gene TRBV7-2 combines with J gene TRBJ2-7; D is unresolved. Germline V lookup: CDR1 SGHTA, CDR2 FQGNSA. The ends were cut back, 2 bases at V and 3 bases at J, with 11 bases in the middle. The CDR3 has 14 residues. The CDR3 region is CASSLPAHNYEQYF. DNA of the CDR3: TGTGCCAGCAGCTTACCCGCGCACAACTACGAGCAGTACTTC.

This clone was observed a handful of times. This rearrangement joins TRBV29-1 to TRBJ2-1; D possibly matches TRBD1 or TRBD2 (5 bases each). Germline V gene sequence: CDR1 SQVTM, CDR2 ANQGSEA. This CDR3 region has 15 residues. V lost 7 bases, J lost 7 bases, and 23 bases lay in between. This CDR3 is CSGGAGWAMANEQFF. CDR3 DNA: TGCAGCGGAGGGGCGGGCTGGGCAATGGCAAATGAGCAGTTCTTC.

V and J are TRBV28 and TRBJ2-1; unclear D gene. Germline-derived CDR1 and CDR2 are MDHEN and SYDVKM. Trimming removed 4 bases at V and 0 bases at J, with 13 bases between. This CDR3 region has 16 residues. The DNA for the CDR3 is TGTGCCAGCAGTTCCCCCCGCGGCAGCTCCTACAATGAGCAGTTCTTC. This sequence encodes CASSSPRGSSYNEQFF.

J is TRBJ2-4 and V is TRBV2; no clear D gene. V was clipped by 6 bases and J by 0 bases, with 12 bases between them. CDR3 length: 15 amino acids. Germline CDR1 is SNHLY and CDR2 is FYNNEI. The DNA for the CDR3 is TGTGCCAGCAGGGAGTGGATAATAGCCAAAAACATTCAGTACTTC. Translated, it gives CASREWIIAKNIQYF.

This sequence joins TRBV4-1 and TRBJ2-7; possibly TRBD1 or TRBD2 for D (6 bases each). CDR3 size: 15 residues. With 2 bases removed from V and 1 base from J, the gap between germline ends came to 12 bases. Germline CDR1 is MGHRA and CDR2 is YSYEKL. This CDR3 is CASSQSGARSYEQYF. For the CDR3, the DNA is TGCGCCAGCAGCCAATCGGGGGCACGGTCCTACGAGCAGTACTTC.

The V call is TRBV5-4, the J call TRBJ2-5, with unresolved D. This CDR3 is built from 12 residues. CDR1 is SGHNT and CDR2 is YYREEE in the germline V gene (reference sequence). V was trimmed by 2 bases and J by 4 bases, leaving 6 bases between them. As DNA, the CDR3 is TGTGCCAGCAGCTTAAAGGGAGAGACCCAGTACTTC. Amino acids: CASSLKGETQYF.